The next 14 T cell receptor beta chains were all read from a single sample in a study of blood T cell repertoires in COVID-19 (dated by TCRdb to 2020 to 2022). Library method: the immunoSEQ multiplex PCR assay. The table was pulled from immuneACCESS by TCRdb, which kept in-frame rearrangements only. Such tables lose some clones; where checked, under half of the loss comes from unresolved V genes, and the rest has no known cause. The sample table lists more than 250,000 clones, around 90% of them with a count of one. The top ten clones comprise just under 6.5% of the sample. The specimen sequenced was peripheral blood. These receptors all come from a woman in her 50s with COVID-19, enrolled during active disease.

This chain uses TRBV5-6 with TRBJ2-2; D perhaps matches TRBD2 (6 bases). The V gene lost 4 bases and the J gene lost 2 bases, with 15 bases spanning the gap. CDR3 size: 16 residues. CDR1 is SGHDT and CDR2 is YYEEEE in the germline V gene. The CDR3 DNA reads as TGTGCCAGCAGCATCTGGGGAGGAGAAAACACCGGGGAGCTGTTTTTT. Translation: CASSIWGGENTGELFF.

The chain has TRBV7-2 and TRBJ2-3, with D perhaps matching TRBD2 (5 bases). V lost 7 bases and J 3 bases, leaving 11 bases between the germline ends. Germline V gives CDR1 SGHTA, CDR2 FQGNSA. There are 13 residues in the CDR3. DNA of the CDR3: TGTGCCAGCAACCTCCGGGAAACAGATACGCAGTATTTT. Amino acid sequence: CASNLRETDTQYF.

This chain uses TRBV7-8 with TRBJ1-2, with D perhaps matching TRBD1 (5 bases). The CDR3 spans 18 residues. Trimming shortened V by 5 bases and J by 0 bases, and 22 bases separated the two germline ends. The germline gives CDR1 SGHVS, CDR2 FQNEAQ. The CDR3 DNA reads TGTGCCAGCAGCCTCGCCGATATAGGGGCATTTTCTAACTATGGCTACACCTTC. Amino acids: CASSLADIGAFSNYGYTF. The full variable domain, rest sourced from reference TRBV7-8 and TRBJ1-2, is GAGVSQSPRYKVAKRGQDVALRCDPISGHVSLFWYQQALGQGPEFLTYFQNEAQLDKSGLPSDRFFAERPEGSVSTLKIQRTQQEDSAVYLCASSLADIGAFSNYGYTFGSGTRLTVV.

The chain is built from TRBV19 and TRBJ1-4; TRBD1 aligns across 10 bases. CDR1 and CDR2 (germline): LNHDA, SQIVND (reference sequence). V trimming: 7 bases; J trimming: 8 bases; junction bases outside the gene matches: 7. The CDR3 consists of 14 residues. The CDR3 nucleotides are TGTGCCAGTACCCCAGGGACAGGGGTAGAAAAACTGTTTTTT. This sequence encodes CASTPGTGVEKLFF.

The chain employs TRBV5-8 and TRBJ1-2; D is possibly TRBD1 (6 bases). The V and J ends lost 0 bases and 8 bases respectively, with 14 bases between them. This CDR3 has 14 amino acids. Germline-derived CDR1 and CDR2 are SGHTS and YDEGEE. The CDR3 sequence is CASSLATGRGGYTF. DNA of the CDR3: TGTGCCAGCAGCTTGGCAACAGGGCGCGGGGGCTACACCTTC. Filled out from reference TRBV5-8 and TRBJ1-2, the complete variable domain reads EAGVTQSPTHLIKTRGQQATLRCSPISGHTSVYWYQQALGLGLQFLLWYDEGEERNRGNFPPRFSGRQFPNYSSELNVNALELEDSALYLCASSLATGRGGYTFGSGTRLTVV.

V usage is TRBV5-5 and J usage is TRBJ1-3, with TRBD1 matching 7 bases. The germline CDR1 and CDR2 sequences are SGHKS and YYEKEE (reference sequence). The CDR3 has 16 residues. The V and J ends lost 2 bases and 2 bases, in that order; junction bases with no gene match: 7. The CDR3 sequence: CASSFFGTETGNTIYF. CDR3 DNA sequence: TGTGCCAGCAGCTTTTTCGGGACAGAGACTGGAAACACCATATATTTT. Full variable domain (remainder filled in from reference TRBV5-5 and TRBJ1-3): DAGVTQSPTHLIKTRGQQVTLRCSPISGHKSVSWYQQVLGQGPQFIFQYYEKEERGRGNFPDRFSARQFPNYSSELNVNALLLGDSALYLCASSFFGTETGNTIYFGEGSWLTVV.

J is TRBJ2-5 and V is TRBV6-5; D is uncertain. Germline V gene lookup returns CDR1 MNHEY and CDR2 SVGAGI. V lost 8 bases and J 5 bases, leaving 15 bases between the germline ends. This CDR3 is 13 amino acids long. CDR3 coding DNA: TGTGCCAGCCTCTGGTGGGTACAGGAGACCCAGTACTTC. This gives the protein CASLWWVQETQYF.

Only a few counts were recorded for this clone. The V and J genes are TRBV29-1 and TRBJ1-5; the match to TRBD1 covers 7 bases. Germline V gene sequence: CDR1 SQVTM, CDR2 ANQGSEA. The ends lost 2 bases at V and 7 bases at J; junction bases unmatched: 5. CDR3 length: 13 amino acids. In DNA form, the CDR3 reads TGCAGCGTTGAAACAGGGGATAACCAGCCCCAGCATTTT. It translates to CSVETGDNQPQHF.

The chain couples TRBV18 to TRBJ2-1; D is ambiguous. Germline CDR1 is KGHSH and CDR2 is LQKENI. Trimming left V 4 bases short and J 5 bases short, with 12 bases between. This CDR3 has 14 amino acids. The CDR3 region is CASSLDYLDNEQFF. CDR3 coding DNA: TGTGCCAGCTCACTAGATTACCTCGACAATGAGCAGTTCTTC.

This clone came up once. J is TRBJ2-3 and V is TRBV19; TRBD2 matches at 14 bases. Germline values: CDR1 LNHDA, CDR2 SQIVND (reference sequence). The CDR3 extends over 19 amino acids. J gave up 0 bases and V 5 bases, and 10 bases lay outside the gene matches. CDR3 amino acids: CASSGGGLAGAASTDTQYF. In nucleotides, the CDR3 is TGTGCCAGTAGTGGGGGGGGACTAGCGGGAGCCGCTAGCACAGATACGCAGTATTTT.

This chain connects TRBV21-1 to TRBJ1-2; the D call in the table, TRBD1, was not verified against the DNA. TRBV21-1 is a listed pseudogene. The CDR3 runs to 15 residues. CDR3 sequence (DNA): TGTGCCAGCAGCAAAAGGGAAGGGGGCGCCTATGGCTACACCTTC. Protein: CASSKREGGAYGYTF.

This chain uses TRBV14 with TRBJ2-4, with 9 nucleotides matching TRBD1. Germline CDR1 reads SGHDN; CDR2 reads FVKESK. V gave up 5 bases and J gave up 1 base; unmatched junction bases: 6. This CDR3 comprises 16 residues. The CDR3 DNA reads TGTGCCAGCAGCACTACAGGGGGCTTTGCCAAAAACATTCAGTACTTC. It is translated as CASSTTGGFAKNIQYF.

The chain links TRBV6-2 or TRBV6-3 to TRBJ2-3; 15 positions match TRBD2. V lost 1 base, J lost 2 bases, and 7 bases stayed unmatched. The CDR3 loop spans 19 amino acids. CDR1 and CDR2 (germline): MNHEY, SVGEGT. The CDR3 sequence: CASSYLGTSGRPHTDTQYF. The CDR3 coding sequence is TGTGCCAGCAGTTACTTGGGGACTAGCGGGAGGCCCCACACAGATACGCAGTATTTT.

This chain links TRBV24-1 with TRBJ2-1; 7 bases line up with TRBD1. The J segment lost 5 bases and the V segment lost 7 bases, leaving 4 bases of the junction unmatched. CDR3 length: 13 residues. Germline CDR1 and CDR2: KGHDR and SFDVKD. The CDR3 DNA is TGTGCCACCAGACAGGGACAGAACAATGAGCAGTTCTTC. It yields the protein CATRQGQNNEQFF.